The 3 T cell receptor beta chains below were found in one sample sequenced in a study of a mutant IDH1 vaccine in newly diagnosed glioma. Indicated time point: week 35, safety follow-up. Every vaccine dose comprised 300 ug of mutant IDH1 20-mer peptide plus topical imiquimod. These receptors' antigens are unknown. The method was immunoSEQ multiplex PCR; TCRdb's version includes in-frame clones alone and lacks a portion of them. The data show tens of thousands of clones, 74% seen once. Sample: PBMCs, taken from a glioma patient whose treatment included an IDH1 peptide vaccine. The receptors here all came from a man aged 45 to 65 with glioma.

This clone was observed a handful of times. This chain joins TRBV7-2 and TRBJ1-4; D is possibly TRBD1 (6 bases). Deletions cut 5 bases from V and 8 bases from J, with 12 bases between. The germline V gene has CDR1 SGHTA and CDR2 FQGNSA. The CDR3 runs to 13 residues. CDR3 loop: CASSQGIWEKLFF. The CDR3 DNA follows: TGTGCCAGCAGCCAGGGGATTTGGGAAAAACTGTTTTTT.

This clone came up a few times. V gene TRBV25-1 combines with J gene TRBJ2-7; 7 positions match TRBD1. The ends lost 11 bases at V and 7 bases at J; junction bases unmatched: 11. Germline V gene lookup returns CDR1 MGHDK and CDR2 SYGVNS. The length of the CDR3 is 12 residues. The CDR3 DNA follows: TGTGCCGCCTCAAACACAGGGGATGAGCAGTACTTC. Translation: CAASNTGDEQYF.

The V gene is TRBV19, the J gene TRBJ1-5, with a weak D call TRBD1 (5 bases). V was shortened by 6 bases and J by 4 bases, with 13 bases between the two germline ends. The CDR3 is 14 amino acids. Germline CDR1 and CDR2: LNHDA and SQIVND (reference sequence). The CDR3 here is CASRSSWGNQPQHF. The DNA for the CDR3 is TGTGCCAGTAGATCATCCTGGGGGAATCAGCCCCAGCATTTT.